Listed here are 23 T cell receptor beta chains from one sample, sequenced in a study of shared clonotypes between healthy human individuals. Generated by immunoSEQ multiplex PCR, the TCRdb table keeps only in-frame clones and is missing some. The table includes about a million clones, 70% to 80% detected once. What was sequenced was memory CD4+ T cells from PBMCs. The subset denotes: CD45RA-negative fraction. The receptors here all came from a man aged 18 to 30 in good health. Some clones in this sample may be carry-over from other donors' samples.

The chain employs TRBV20-1 and TRBJ2-7; D is ambiguous. CDR3 length: 11 amino acids. Germline V CDR1 and CDR2: DFQATT, SNEGSKA (reference sequence). V gave up 5 bases and J gave up 3 bases, with 8 bases separating them. The CDR3: CSAPSIYEQYF. DNA for the CDR3: TGCAGTGCTCCGAGTATCTACGAGCAGTACTTC.

This clone has only one observation. V is TRBV5-4 and J is TRBJ2-7; TRBD2 aligns across 8 bases. The germline CDR1 and CDR2 sequences are SGHNT and YYREEE (reference sequence). This CDR3 has 14 residues. V was pared by 4 bases and J by 0 bases, with 3 bases of the junction left unmatched. The CDR3 nucleotides read TGTGCCAGCAGCACCGGGACTAGCTCCTACGAGCAGTACTTC. Residues: CASSTGTSSYEQYF.

This clone has only a few counts. This chain joins TRBV4-3 and TRBJ2-7; the match to TRBD1 covers 11 bases. Trimming removed 4 bases from V and 3 bases from J; junction bases left unmatched: 5. This CDR3 comprises 15 residues. The germline CDR1 and CDR2 sequences are LGHNA and YSLEER. The CDR3 loop reads CASSRRTGGGYEQYF. The CDR3 nucleotides are TGCGCCAGCAGCCGCCGGACAGGGGGCGGCTACGAGCAGTACTTC.

The chain links TRBV6-5 to TRBJ2-7; D not resolved. Germline lookup yields CDR1 MNHEY and CDR2 SVGAGI. This CDR3 has 10 residues. Trimming took off 11 bases at V and 3 bases at J, with 8 bases between the two ends. CDR3 sequence: CAGSGYEQYF. CDR3 DNA sequence: TGTGCCGGCTCGGGCTACGAGCAGTACTTC.

This clone came up a few times. The chain combines TRBV5-8 with TRBJ2-5; 11 nucleotides line up with TRBD1. CDR3 length equals 16 residues. Germline values: CDR1 SGHTS, CDR2 YDEGEE. V shed 4 bases, J shed 5 bases, and the junction held 10 bases outside the gene matches. CDR3 DNA sequence: TGTGCCAGCAGCCAGGGACAGGGGGTAATAGGGGAGACCCAGTACTTC. This sequence encodes CASSQGQGVIGETQYF.

The V gene is TRBV5-8, the J gene TRBJ2-7, with no clear D. The CDR3 is made up of 13 amino acids. With 0 bases removed from V and 5 bases from J, the gap between germline ends came to 9 bases. CDR1 SGHTS and CDR2 YDEGEE come from the germline V gene. CDR3 in amino acids: CASSLGQLNEQYF. For the CDR3, the DNA is TGTGCCAGCAGCTTGGGGCAGTTAAACGAGCAGTACTTC.

The CDR3 reads CASSEAVRTGGNTEAFF. For the CDR3, the DNA is TGTGCCAGCAGTGAAGCCGTGAGGACAGGGGGGAACACTGAAGCTTTCTTT. The chain links TRBV6-1 to TRBJ1-1; TRBD1 agrees at 10 bases. The ends lost 0 bases at V and 1 base at J; junction bases unmatched: 5. The V gene's germline CDR1 is MNHNS and CDR2 SASEGT. The CDR3 is made up of 17 amino acids.

V and J are TRBV19 and TRBJ1-4; D perhaps matches TRBD1 (5 bases). CDR3 length: 15 residues. V gave up 5 bases and J gave up 6 bases, with 16 bases separating them. Germline CDR1 LNHDA, CDR2 SQIVND (reference sequence). The CDR3 spells CASSPTDNWDEKLFF. The CDR3 DNA sequence: TGTGCCAGTAGTCCGACGGACAACTGGGATGAAAAACTGTTTTTT.

The rearrangement joins TRBV28 to TRBJ2-5; D assignment may be TRBD1 or TRBD2 (6 bases each). This CDR3 comprises 17 residues. Deletions cut 7 bases from V and 1 base from J, with 22 bases between. Germline V gives CDR1 MDHEN, CDR2 SYDVKM. The CDR3 region has the DNA TGTGCCAGCAATCGTCCCCAGGGGCGGGGAGGCCAAGAGACCCAGTACTTC. Translation: CASNRPQGRGGQETQYF. The variable domain in full, with the rest retrieved from reference TRBV28 and TRBJ2-5, is DVKVTQSSRYLVKRTGEKVFLECVQDMDHENMFWYRQDPGLGLRLIYFSYDVKMKEKGDIPEGYSVSREKKERFSLILESASTNQTSMYLCASNRPQGRGGQETQYFGPGTRLLVL.

V gene TRBV2 combines with J gene TRBJ2-3; 12 nucleotides agree with TRBD2. The V gene end was trimmed by 6 bases and the J gene end by 4 bases; junction bases not matched to a gene: 5. The CDR3 runs to 15 residues. Germline CDR1 SNHLY, CDR2 FYNNEI. The chain's CDR3 is CASRLAGGRADTQYF. In DNA, the CDR3 is TGTGCCAGCAGACTAGCGGGAGGTCGGGCAGATACGCAGTATTTT.

V gene TRBV29-1 combines with J gene TRBJ1-4; D is perhaps TRBD1 (5 bases). The V and J ends lost 6 bases and 8 bases respectively, with 13 bases between them. The CDR3 consists of 12 residues. Germline CDR1 reads SQVTM; CDR2 reads ANQGSEA. CDR3 DNA sequence: TGCAGCGTGGGACGGCAGGGAGAAAAACTGTTTTTT. Amino acids: CSVGRQGEKLFF.

With regard to this clone: The same CDR3 is also encoded by other DNA sequences in this sample. The chain carries TRBV6-1 and TRBJ1-1; D gene uncertain. V shed 5 bases and J shed 1 base, with 5 bases lying between them. Germline V gene data show CDR1 as MNHNS and CDR2 as SASEGT. CDR3 length equals 12 residues. The CDR3 loop reads CASSRRNTEAFF. The CDR3 nucleotides are TGTGCCAGCAGTCGGAGGAACACTGAAGCTTTCTTT.

This clone has only a few counts. The J gene is TRBJ2-3, the V gene TRBV2, with D hard to call. Germline V gene sequence: CDR1 SNHLY, CDR2 FYNNEI. CDR3 length: 14 residues. Trimming cost V 6 bases and J 0 bases, with 10 bases left between them. The CDR3 sequence is CASRQFLSTDTQYF. The CDR3 coding sequence is TGTGCCAGCAGACAATTTCTTAGCACAGATACGCAGTATTTT.

The genes are TRBV2 and TRBJ2-6; TRBD1 might be the D (6 bases). CDR3 size: 14 residues. Trimming took 3 bases from V and 10 from J, leaving 13 bases between them. CDR1 and CDR2 from the germline V gene are SNHLY and FYNNEI. The CDR3 nucleotides are TGTGCCAGCAGTGACGTCTGGACAGCTAACGTCCTGACTTTC. Translated: CASSDVWTANVLTF.

The CDR3 nucleotides are TGCAGTGCTAGTTCAGGCCAGCCCCAGCATTTT. Protein product: CSASSGQPQHF. The chain recombines TRBV20-1 with TRBJ1-5; no firm D call. The CDR3 contains 11 residues. In germline, CDR1 is DFQATT, CDR2 SNEGSKA (reference sequence). Trimming removed 3 bases from V and 7 bases from J, with 7 bases in between.

The chain carries TRBV7-9 and TRBJ2-7; D perhaps matches TRBD2 (5 bases). Trimming left V 3 bases short and J 0 bases short, with 12 bases between. CDR3 length equals 15 residues. The V gene's germline CDR1 is SEHNR and CDR2 FQNEAQ (reference sequence). The DNA of the CDR3 is TGTGCCAGCAGCTTCTCCCGGGATCTCTCCTACGAGCAGTACTTC. Translating it yields CASSFSRDLSYEQYF.

This clone was seen at least ten times. The same CDR3 arises from other DNA sequences in this sample as well. Written as DNA, the CDR3 is TGTGCCAGCAGTGAATATGCGACTGGGCAGGGGAACACTGAAGCTTTCTTT. This encodes CASSEYATGQGNTEAFF. The chain is built from TRBV25-1 and TRBJ1-1, with a tentative D call TRBD1 (5 bases). Germline-derived CDR1 and CDR2 are MGHDK and SYGVNS. The CDR3 covers 17 residues. V gave up 0 bases and J gave up 1 base, with 15 bases separating them.

The chain employs TRBV6-1 and TRBJ1-2; the match to TRBD1 covers 7 bases. The CDR3 is made up of 12 amino acids. The trim removed 6 bases at V and 6 bases at J, leaving 4 bases unmatched. Germline V gene lookup returns CDR1 MNHNS and CDR2 SASEGT. The CDR3 DNA is TGTGCCAGCAGGCAGGGGGTCAATGGCTACACCTTC. It yields the protein CASRQGVNGYTF.

The rearrangement uses TRBV7-6 and TRBJ2-3; D is uncertain. The CDR3 totals 13 residues. CDR1 is SGHVS, CDR2 FNYEAQ, per germline. The V end was cut by 6 bases, the J end by 4 bases, with 11 bases between. In DNA, the CDR3 is TGTGCCAGCAGTTTACAAAGCCCAGATACGCAGTATTTT. The encoded protein is CASSLQSPDTQYF.

This rearrangement joins TRBV27 to TRBJ2-3; 14 bases match TRBD2. The length of the CDR3 is 19 residues. V lost 6 bases to trimming and J lost 4 bases; unmatched junction nucleotides: 15. Germline CDR1 reads MNHEY; CDR2 reads SMNVEV (reference sequence). CDR3 amino acids: CASRRLAGGPAYDADTQYF. In DNA form, the CDR3 reads TGTGCCAGCAGGAGACTAGCGGGAGGGCCCGCATATGATGCAGATACGCAGTATTTT.

This clone was seen only a few times. The chain uses TRBV30 and TRBJ1-2, with D perhaps TRBD1 (5 bases). In germline, CDR1 is GTSNPN, CDR2 SVGIG (reference sequence). This CDR3 contains 14 residues. The V end lost 3 bases, the J end lost 5 bases, and 16 bases lay between the germline ends. The CDR3 region has the DNA TGTGCCTGGAGCCTAAAGGGACTGGATTATGGCTACACCTTC. Translated: CAWSLKGLDYGYTF.

V and J are TRBV30 and TRBJ1-5; 8 bases agree with TRBD1. Per germline, CDR1 GTSNPN and CDR2 SVGIG (reference sequence). V lost 0 bases and J lost 6; bases outside the gene matches: 13. The CDR3 extends over 17 amino acids. The CDR3: CAWSVRQGARISQPQHF. The CDR3 bases are TGTGCCTGGAGTGTTCGGCAGGGGGCCCGAATAAGTCAGCCCCAGCATTTT.

This sequence joins TRBV11-2 and TRBJ2-5; 7 bases are shared with TRBD1. The V gene's germline CDR1 is SGHAT and CDR2 FQNNGV. The CDR3 runs to 18 residues. V gave up 2 bases and J gave up 1 base; unmatched junction bases: 13. The CDR3: CASSLRGPRGQTQETQYF. CDR3 nucleotides: TGTGCCAGCAGCTTAAGGGGTCCGAGGGGGCAGACCCAAGAGACCCAGTACTTC.